Following are 3 T cell receptor beta chains from one sample sequenced in a study of shared clonotypes between healthy human individuals. Only in-frame clones appear in the TCRdb table, and some are missing; sequencing was by immunoSEQ multiplex PCR. The table has roughly 2.2 million clones, over 85% seen once. Sequencing input: naive CD4+ T cells from PBMCs. Sample subset: CD45RA+ positively selected. The source is a man younger than 35 in good health. Some clones in this sample may be carry-over from other donors' samples.

J is TRBJ2-7 and V is TRBV6-1; perhaps TRBD2 as D (5 bases). V shed 7 bases and J shed 0 bases, with 13 bases lying between them. The CDR3 runs 14 residues. Germline V gene lookup returns CDR1 MNHNS and CDR2 SASEGT. CDR3 amino acids: CASTWTGSSYEQYF. DNA of the CDR3: TGTGCCAGCACCTGGACGGGGTCCTCCTACGAGCAGTACTTC.

The V and J genes are TRBV7-3 and TRBJ2-1; D may be TRBD2 (6 bases). Between the trimmed V and J ends, which lost 4 bases and 1 base, there was a span of 8 bases. The CDR3 totals 14 residues. From germline, CDR1 is SGHTA and CDR2 FQGTGA. The CDR3 sequence: CASSSEGSYNEQFF. The DNA for the CDR3 is TGTGCCAGCAGCTCGGAGGGATCCTACAATGAGCAGTTCTTC.

This chain links TRBV15 with TRBJ2-3, with 15 bases lining up with TRBD2. V was pared by 0 bases and J by 3 bases, with 4 bases of the junction left unmatched. This CDR3 comprises 18 residues. Germline CDR1 and CDR2: LNHNV and YYDKDF (reference sequence). The CDR3 DNA reads as TGTGCCACCAGCAGAGATTGGACTAGCGGGAGGGGTACAGATACGCAGTATTTT. Its translation: CATSRDWTSGRGTDTQYF.